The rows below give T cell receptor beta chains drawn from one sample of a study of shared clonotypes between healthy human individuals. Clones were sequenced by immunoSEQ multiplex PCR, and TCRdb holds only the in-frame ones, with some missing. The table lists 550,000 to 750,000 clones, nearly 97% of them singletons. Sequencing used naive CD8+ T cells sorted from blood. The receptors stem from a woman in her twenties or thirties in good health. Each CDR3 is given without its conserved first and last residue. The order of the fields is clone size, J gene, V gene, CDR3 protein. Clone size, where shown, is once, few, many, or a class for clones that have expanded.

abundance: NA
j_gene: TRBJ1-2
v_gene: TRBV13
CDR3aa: ASTSGGSNYGYT

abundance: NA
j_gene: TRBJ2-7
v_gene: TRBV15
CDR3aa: ATAHPQGEYEQY

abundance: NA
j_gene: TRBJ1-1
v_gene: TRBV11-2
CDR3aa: ASSPTQFAEAF

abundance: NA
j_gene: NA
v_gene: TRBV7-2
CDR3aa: ASSFGGAYEQY

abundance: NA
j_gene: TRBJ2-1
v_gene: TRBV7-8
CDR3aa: ASSLRLISSRLYNEQF

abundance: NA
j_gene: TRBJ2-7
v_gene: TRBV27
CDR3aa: ASRPGRYSYEQY

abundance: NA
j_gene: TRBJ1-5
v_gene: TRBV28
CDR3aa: ASRLQGQHQPQH

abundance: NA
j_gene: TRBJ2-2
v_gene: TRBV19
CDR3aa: ASSMPRDTGELF

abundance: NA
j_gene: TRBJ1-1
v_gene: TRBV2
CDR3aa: ASSRREEAF

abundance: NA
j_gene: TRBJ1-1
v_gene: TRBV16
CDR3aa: ASSHGLVLMNTEAF

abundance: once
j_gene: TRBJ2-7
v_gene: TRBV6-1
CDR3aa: ASSEALADLYEQY

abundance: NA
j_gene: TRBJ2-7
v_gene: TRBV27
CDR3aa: ASSFHIPPTDLYEQY

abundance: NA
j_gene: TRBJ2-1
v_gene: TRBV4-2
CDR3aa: ASSPHSGRNEQF

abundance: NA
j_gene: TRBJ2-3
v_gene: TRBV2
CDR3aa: ASSAAGHTDTQY

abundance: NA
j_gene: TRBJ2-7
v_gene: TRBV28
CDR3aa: ASSWTGGSYEQY

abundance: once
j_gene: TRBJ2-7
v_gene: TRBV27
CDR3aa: ASSFRGTHEQY

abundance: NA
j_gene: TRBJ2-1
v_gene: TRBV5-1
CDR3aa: ASSLAGQVGDEQF

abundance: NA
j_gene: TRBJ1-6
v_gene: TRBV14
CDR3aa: ASSQAGPYSPLH

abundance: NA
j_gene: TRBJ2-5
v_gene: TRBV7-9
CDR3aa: ASSFLETQY

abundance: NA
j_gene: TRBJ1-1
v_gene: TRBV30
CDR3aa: AWSVGQEAF

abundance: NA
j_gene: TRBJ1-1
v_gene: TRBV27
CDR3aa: ASSLTTGGTEAF